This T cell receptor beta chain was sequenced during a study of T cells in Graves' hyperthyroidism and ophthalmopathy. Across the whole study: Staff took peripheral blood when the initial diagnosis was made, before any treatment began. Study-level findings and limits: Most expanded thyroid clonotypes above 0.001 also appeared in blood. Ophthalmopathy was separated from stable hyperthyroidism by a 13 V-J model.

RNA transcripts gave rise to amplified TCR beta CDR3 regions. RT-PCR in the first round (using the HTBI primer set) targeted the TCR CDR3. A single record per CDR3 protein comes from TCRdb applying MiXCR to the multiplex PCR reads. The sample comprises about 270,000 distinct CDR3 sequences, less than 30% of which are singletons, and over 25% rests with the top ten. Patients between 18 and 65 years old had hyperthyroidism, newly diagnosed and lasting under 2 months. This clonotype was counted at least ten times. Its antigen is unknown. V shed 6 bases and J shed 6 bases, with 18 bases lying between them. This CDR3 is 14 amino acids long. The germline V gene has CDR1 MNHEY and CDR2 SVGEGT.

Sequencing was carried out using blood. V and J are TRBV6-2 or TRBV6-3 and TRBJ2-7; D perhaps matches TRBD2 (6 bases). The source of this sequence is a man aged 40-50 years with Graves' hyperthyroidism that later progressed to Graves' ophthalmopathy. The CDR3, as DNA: TGTGCCAGCAGGACCCTTGGACGGACTACCGAGCAGTACTTC. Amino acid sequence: CASRTLGRTTEQYF.